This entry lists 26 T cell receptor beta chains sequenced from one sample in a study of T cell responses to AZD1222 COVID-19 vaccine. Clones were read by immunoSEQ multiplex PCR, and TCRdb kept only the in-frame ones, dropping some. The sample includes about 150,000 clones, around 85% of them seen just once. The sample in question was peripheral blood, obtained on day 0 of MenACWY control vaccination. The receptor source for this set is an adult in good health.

Here the CDR3 reads CASSQEGDGNQPQHF. CDR3 DNA: TGCGCCAGCAGCCAAGAGGGGGATGGCAATCAGCCCCAGCATTTT. This rearrangement joins TRBV4-1 to TRBJ1-5, with a tentative D call TRBD1 (5 bases). CDR3 length: 15 amino acids. CDR1 is MGHRA and CDR2 is YSYEKL in the germline V gene. The germline V and J ends were trimmed by 0 bases and 2 bases, with 8 bases remaining between them.

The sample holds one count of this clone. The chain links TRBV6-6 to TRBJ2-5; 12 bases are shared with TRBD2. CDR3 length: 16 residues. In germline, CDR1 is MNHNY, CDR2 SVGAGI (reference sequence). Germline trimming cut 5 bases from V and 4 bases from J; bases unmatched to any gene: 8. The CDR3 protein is CASSKTSGRLSETQYF. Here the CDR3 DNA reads TGTGCCAGCAGTAAGACTAGCGGGAGACTGTCAGAGACCCAGTACTTC.

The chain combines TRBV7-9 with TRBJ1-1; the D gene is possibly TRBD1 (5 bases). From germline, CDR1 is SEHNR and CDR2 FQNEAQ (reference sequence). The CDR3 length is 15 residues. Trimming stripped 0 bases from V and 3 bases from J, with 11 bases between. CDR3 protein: CASSLAGVWDTEAFF. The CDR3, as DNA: TGTGCCAGCAGCTTAGCAGGGGTGTGGGACACTGAAGCTTTCTTT.

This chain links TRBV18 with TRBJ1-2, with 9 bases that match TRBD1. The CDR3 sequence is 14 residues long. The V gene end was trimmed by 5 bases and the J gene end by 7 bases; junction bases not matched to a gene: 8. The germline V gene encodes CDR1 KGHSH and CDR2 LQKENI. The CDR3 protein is CASSTGTGNLGYTF. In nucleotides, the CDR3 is TGTGCCAGCTCAACCGGGACAGGGAATCTTGGCTACACCTTC.

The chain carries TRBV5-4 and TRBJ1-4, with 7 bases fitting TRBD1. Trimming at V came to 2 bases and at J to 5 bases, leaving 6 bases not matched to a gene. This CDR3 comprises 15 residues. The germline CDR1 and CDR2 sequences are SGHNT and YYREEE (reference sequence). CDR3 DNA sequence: TGTGCCAGCAGCTTATCAGGGGGGGCAAATGAAAAACTGTTTTTT. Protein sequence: CASSLSGGANEKLFF.

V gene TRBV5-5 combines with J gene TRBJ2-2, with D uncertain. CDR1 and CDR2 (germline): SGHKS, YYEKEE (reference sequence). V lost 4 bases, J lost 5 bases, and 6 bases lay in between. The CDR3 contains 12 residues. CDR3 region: CASSTETGELFF. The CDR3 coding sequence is TGTGCCAGCAGCACTGAGACCGGGGAGCTGTTTTTT.

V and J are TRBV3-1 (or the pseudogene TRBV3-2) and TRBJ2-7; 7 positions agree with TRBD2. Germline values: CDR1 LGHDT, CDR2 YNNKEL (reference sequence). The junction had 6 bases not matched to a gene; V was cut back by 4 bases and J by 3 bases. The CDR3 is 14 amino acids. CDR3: CASSPTWTSYEQYF. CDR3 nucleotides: TGTGCCAGCAGCCCCACTTGGACTAGCTACGAGCAGTACTTC.

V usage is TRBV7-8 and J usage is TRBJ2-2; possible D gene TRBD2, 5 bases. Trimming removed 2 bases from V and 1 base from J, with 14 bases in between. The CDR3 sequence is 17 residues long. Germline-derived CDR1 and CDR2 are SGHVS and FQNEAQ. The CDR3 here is CASSLFRGRRNTGELFF. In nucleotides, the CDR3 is TGTGCCAGCAGCTTATTCCGGGGTCGGAGGAACACCGGGGAGCTGTTTTTT.

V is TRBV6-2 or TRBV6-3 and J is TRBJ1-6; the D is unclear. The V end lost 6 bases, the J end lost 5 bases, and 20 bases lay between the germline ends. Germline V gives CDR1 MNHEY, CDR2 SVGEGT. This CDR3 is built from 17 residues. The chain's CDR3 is CASSRRPSEGNNSPLHF. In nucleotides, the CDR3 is TGTGCCAGCAGCCGCCGGCCCTCGGAGGGCAATAATTCACCCCTCCACTTT.

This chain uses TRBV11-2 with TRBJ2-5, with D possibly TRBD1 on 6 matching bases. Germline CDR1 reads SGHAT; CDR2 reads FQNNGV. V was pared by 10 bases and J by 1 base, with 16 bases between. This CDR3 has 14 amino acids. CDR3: CATEGWGPQETQYF. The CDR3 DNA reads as TGTGCCACCGAGGGTTGGGGGCCCCAAGAGACCCAGTACTTC.

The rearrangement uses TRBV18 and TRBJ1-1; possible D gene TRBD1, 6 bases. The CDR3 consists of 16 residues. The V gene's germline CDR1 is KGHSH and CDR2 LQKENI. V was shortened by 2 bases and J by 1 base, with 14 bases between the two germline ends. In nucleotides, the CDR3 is TGTGCCAGCTCACCATACACTACAGGGACGAACACTGAAGCTTTCTTT. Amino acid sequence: CASSPYTTGTNTEAFF.

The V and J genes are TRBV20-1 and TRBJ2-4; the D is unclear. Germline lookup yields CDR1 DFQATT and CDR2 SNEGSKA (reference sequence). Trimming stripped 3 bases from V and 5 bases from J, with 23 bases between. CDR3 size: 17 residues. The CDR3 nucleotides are TGCAGTGCTAGTTCTCCCCACCGGGCCTCCCTGCAAAACATTCAGTACTTC. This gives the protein CSASSPHRASLQNIQYF.

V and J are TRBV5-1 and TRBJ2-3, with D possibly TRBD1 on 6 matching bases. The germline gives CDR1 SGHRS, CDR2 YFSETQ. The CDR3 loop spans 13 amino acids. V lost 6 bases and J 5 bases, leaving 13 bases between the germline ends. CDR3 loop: CASTDSGRDTQYF. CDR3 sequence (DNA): TGCGCCAGCACGGACAGTGGGAGAGATACGCAGTATTTT.

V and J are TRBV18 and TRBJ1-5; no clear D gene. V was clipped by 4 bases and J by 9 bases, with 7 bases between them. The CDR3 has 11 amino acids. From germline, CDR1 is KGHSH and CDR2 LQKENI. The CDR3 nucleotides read TGTGCCAGCTCACTCCAAGGGCCCCAGCATTTT. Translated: CASSLQGPQHF.

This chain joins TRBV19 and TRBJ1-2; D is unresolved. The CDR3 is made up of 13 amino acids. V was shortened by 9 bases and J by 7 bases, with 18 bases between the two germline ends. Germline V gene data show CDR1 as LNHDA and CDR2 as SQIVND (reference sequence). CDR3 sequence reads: CASYRGRRAGYTF. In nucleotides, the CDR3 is TGTGCCAGCTACCGCGGACGGAGGGCTGGCTACACCTTC.

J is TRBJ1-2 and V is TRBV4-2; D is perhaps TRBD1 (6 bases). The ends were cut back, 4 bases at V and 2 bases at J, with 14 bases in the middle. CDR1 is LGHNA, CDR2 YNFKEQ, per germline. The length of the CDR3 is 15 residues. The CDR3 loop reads CASSRSLQGNYGYTF. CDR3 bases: TGTGCCAGCAGCCGAAGTCTTCAGGGGAACTATGGCTACACCTTC.

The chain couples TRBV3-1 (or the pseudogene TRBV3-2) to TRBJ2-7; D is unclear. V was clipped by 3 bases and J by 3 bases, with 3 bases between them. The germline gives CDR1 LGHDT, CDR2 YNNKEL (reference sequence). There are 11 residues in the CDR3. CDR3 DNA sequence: TGTGCCAGCAGCCAGAACTACGAGCAGTACGTC. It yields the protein CASSQNYEQYV.

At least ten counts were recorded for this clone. The CDR3 protein is CASSWTGQDGYTF. The CDR3 DNA is TGTGCCAGTAGTTGGACAGGTCAGGATGGCTACACCTTC. The rearrangement joins TRBV19 to TRBJ1-2; 7 bases match TRBD1. Germline-derived CDR1 and CDR2 are LNHDA and SQIVND (reference sequence). V lost 5 bases, J lost 6 bases, and 6 bases stayed unmatched. This CDR3 is 13 amino acids long.

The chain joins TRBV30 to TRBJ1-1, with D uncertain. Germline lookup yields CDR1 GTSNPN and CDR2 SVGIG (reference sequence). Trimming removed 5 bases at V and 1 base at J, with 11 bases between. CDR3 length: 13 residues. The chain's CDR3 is CAWSSPRNTEAFF. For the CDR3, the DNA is TGTGCCTGGTCGTCCCCCCGGAACACTGAAGCTTTCTTT.

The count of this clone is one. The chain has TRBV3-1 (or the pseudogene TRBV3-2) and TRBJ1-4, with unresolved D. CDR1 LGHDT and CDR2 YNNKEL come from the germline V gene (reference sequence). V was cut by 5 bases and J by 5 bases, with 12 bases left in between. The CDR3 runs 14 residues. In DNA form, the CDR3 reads TGTGCCAGCAGCACGACGCAGGCGAATGAAAAACTGTTTTTT. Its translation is CASSTTQANEKLFF.

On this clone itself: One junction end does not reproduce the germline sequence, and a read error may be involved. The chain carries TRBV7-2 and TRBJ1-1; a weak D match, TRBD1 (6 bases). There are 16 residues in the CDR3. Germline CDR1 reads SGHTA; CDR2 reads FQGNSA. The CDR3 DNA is TGTGCCAGCAGCCTAGCCGGCTCCTACAGGGTCACTGAAGCTTTCTTT. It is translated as CASSLAGSYRVTEAFF.

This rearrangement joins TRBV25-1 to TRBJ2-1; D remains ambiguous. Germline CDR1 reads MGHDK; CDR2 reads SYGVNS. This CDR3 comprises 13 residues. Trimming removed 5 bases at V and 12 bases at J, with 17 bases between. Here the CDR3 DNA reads TGTGCCAGCAGTCCCCCCGTGGCTAGATGGCAGTTCTTC. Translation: CASSPPVARWQFF. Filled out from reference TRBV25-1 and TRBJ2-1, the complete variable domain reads EADIYQTPRYLVIGTGKKITLECSQTMGHDKMYWYQQDPGMELHLIHYSYGVNSTEKGDLSSESTVSRIRTEHFPLTLESARPSHTSQYLCASSPPVARWQFFGPGTRLTVL.

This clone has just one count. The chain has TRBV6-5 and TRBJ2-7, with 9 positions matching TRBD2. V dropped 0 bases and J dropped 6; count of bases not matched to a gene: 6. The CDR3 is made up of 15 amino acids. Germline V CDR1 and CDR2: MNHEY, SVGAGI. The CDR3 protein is CASSYSAGGRFEQYV. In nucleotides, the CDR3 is TGTGCCAGCAGTTACTCGGCGGGGGGGCGGTTCGAGCAGTACGTC.

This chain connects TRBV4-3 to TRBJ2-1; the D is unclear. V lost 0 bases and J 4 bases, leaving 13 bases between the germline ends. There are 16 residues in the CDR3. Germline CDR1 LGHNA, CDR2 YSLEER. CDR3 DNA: TGCGCCAGCAGCCAAGATGGGGTGGGCAGGTACAATGAGCAGTTCTTC. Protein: CASSQDGVGRYNEQFF.

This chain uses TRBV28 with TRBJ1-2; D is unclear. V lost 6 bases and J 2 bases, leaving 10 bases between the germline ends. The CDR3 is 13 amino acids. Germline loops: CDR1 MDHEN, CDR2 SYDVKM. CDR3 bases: TGTGCCAGCAGGCATGGGGAGAACTATGGCTACACCTTC. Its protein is CASRHGENYGYTF.

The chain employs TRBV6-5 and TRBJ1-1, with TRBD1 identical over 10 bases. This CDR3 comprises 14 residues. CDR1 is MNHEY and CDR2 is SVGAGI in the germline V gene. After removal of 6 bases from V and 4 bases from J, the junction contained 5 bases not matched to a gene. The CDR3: CASSSGTGVTEAFF. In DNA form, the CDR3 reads TGTGCCAGCAGCTCCGGGACAGGGGTCACTGAAGCTTTCTTT.